A single sample gave rise to the 9 T cell receptor beta chains below, sequenced in a study of radiation and T cells in renal cell carcinoma. This sample's time point: blood 2 weeks post-SBRT. Treatment denoted: 15 Gy SBRT to primary tumor, nephrectomy 4 weeks later. The table came from immunoSEQ multiplex PCR; TCRdb's copy has only in-frame clones and leaves some out. The table shows around 86,000 clones, with approximately 86% occurring only once. The sequences come from blood, collected from a patient whose treatment included radiotherapy and nephrectomy. These receptors originate from a woman aged 45 to 65 with renal cell carcinoma.

The chain uses TRBV19 and TRBJ2-3; D remains unclear. The germline V gene has CDR1 LNHDA and CDR2 SQIVND (reference sequence). CDR3 length: 15 amino acids. Trimming removed 3 bases at V and 0 bases at J, with 10 bases between. For the CDR3, the DNA is TGTGCCAGTAGTATTCTTCTTCATAGCACAGATACGCAGTATTTT. This codes for CASSILLHSTDTQYF.

The J gene is TRBJ1-2, the V gene TRBV19; D not resolved. This CDR3 has 17 residues. Trimming left V 5 bases short and J 1 base short, with 20 bases between. Germline assignment: CDR1 LNHDA and CDR2 SQIVND (reference sequence). CDR3 coding DNA: TGTGCCAGTAGTCCCCACGGGCAGTCATTTATTAACTATGGCTACACCTTC. As protein: CASSPHGQSFINYGYTF.

Only a few counts were recorded for this clone. The chain carries TRBV5-1 and TRBJ1-1; TRBD1 matches at 7 bases. The CDR3 has 15 amino acids. V was clipped by 4 bases and J by 1 base; unmatched bases: 7. CDR1 and CDR2 (germline): SGHRS, YFSETQ. CDR3 residues: CASSPEQGRNTEAFF. The CDR3 DNA reads TGCGCCAGCAGCCCGGAACAGGGGAGGAACACTGAAGCTTTCTTT.

The gene calls are TRBV28 and TRBJ1-2; D not certain. Germline values: CDR1 MDHEN, CDR2 SYDVKM. The CDR3 runs 14 residues. The V gene lost 2 bases and the J gene lost 0 bases, with 7 bases spanning the gap. In nucleotides, the CDR3 is TGTGCCAGCAGTTTACCAGGCACTAACTATGGCTACACCTTC. It yields the protein CASSLPGTNYGYTF.

Concerning this clone itself: Other DNA sequences from this sample encode an identical CDR3 as well. V gene TRBV18 combines with J gene TRBJ2-3; D gene unclear. CDR3 size: 13 residues. Deletions cut 3 bases from V and 0 bases from J, with 4 bases between. CDR1 and CDR2 from the germline V gene are KGHSH and LQKENI. CDR3 loop: CASSPPSTDTQYF. The DNA of the CDR3 is TGTGCCAGCTCACCCCCGAGCACAGATACGCAGTATTTT.

The rearrangement joins TRBV7-6 to TRBJ2-3; 9 nucleotides agree with TRBD2. The ends lost 5 bases at V and 2 bases at J; junction bases unmatched: 11. This CDR3 spans 17 amino acids. CDR1 is SGHVS and CDR2 is FNYEAQ in the germline V gene. The chain's CDR3 is CASSPRYSGSDTDTQYF. CDR3 DNA sequence: TGTGCCAGCAGCCCGCGGTATAGCGGGAGTGACACAGATACGCAGTATTTT.

The genes are TRBV30 and TRBJ2-5; 10 nucleotides line up with TRBD2. V trimming: 3 bases; J trimming: 5 bases; junction bases outside the gene matches: 12. Germline CDR1 reads GTSNPN; CDR2 reads SVGIG (reference sequence). The CDR3 loop spans 16 amino acids. The CDR3 coding sequence is TGTGCCTGGAGGCGGAGCGGGGGGGCTCTTTATGAGACCCAGTACTTC. It is translated as CAWRRSGGALYETQYF.

This chain uses TRBV5-6 with TRBJ1-1, with 11 bases lining up with TRBD1. The CDR3 length is 17 residues. Germline trimming cut 0 bases from V and 5 bases from J; bases unmatched to any gene: 9. Germline V gene data show CDR1 as SGHDT and CDR2 as YYEEEE. CDR3 amino acids: CASSLARTGGLGTEAFF. The CDR3 coding sequence is TGTGCCAGCAGCTTGGCCCGGACAGGGGGCTTGGGGACTGAAGCTTTCTTT.

The V call is TRBV27, the J call TRBJ2-1; D gene ambiguous. Trimming pared 2 bases from V and 2 bases from J, leaving 13 bases between. This CDR3 is built from 16 residues. Germline V lookup: CDR1 MNHEY, CDR2 SMNVEV (reference sequence). The CDR3 region is CASSLASGVTYNEQFF. The DNA of the CDR3 is TGTGCCAGCAGTTTAGCTTCAGGAGTAACCTACAATGAGCAGTTCTTC.